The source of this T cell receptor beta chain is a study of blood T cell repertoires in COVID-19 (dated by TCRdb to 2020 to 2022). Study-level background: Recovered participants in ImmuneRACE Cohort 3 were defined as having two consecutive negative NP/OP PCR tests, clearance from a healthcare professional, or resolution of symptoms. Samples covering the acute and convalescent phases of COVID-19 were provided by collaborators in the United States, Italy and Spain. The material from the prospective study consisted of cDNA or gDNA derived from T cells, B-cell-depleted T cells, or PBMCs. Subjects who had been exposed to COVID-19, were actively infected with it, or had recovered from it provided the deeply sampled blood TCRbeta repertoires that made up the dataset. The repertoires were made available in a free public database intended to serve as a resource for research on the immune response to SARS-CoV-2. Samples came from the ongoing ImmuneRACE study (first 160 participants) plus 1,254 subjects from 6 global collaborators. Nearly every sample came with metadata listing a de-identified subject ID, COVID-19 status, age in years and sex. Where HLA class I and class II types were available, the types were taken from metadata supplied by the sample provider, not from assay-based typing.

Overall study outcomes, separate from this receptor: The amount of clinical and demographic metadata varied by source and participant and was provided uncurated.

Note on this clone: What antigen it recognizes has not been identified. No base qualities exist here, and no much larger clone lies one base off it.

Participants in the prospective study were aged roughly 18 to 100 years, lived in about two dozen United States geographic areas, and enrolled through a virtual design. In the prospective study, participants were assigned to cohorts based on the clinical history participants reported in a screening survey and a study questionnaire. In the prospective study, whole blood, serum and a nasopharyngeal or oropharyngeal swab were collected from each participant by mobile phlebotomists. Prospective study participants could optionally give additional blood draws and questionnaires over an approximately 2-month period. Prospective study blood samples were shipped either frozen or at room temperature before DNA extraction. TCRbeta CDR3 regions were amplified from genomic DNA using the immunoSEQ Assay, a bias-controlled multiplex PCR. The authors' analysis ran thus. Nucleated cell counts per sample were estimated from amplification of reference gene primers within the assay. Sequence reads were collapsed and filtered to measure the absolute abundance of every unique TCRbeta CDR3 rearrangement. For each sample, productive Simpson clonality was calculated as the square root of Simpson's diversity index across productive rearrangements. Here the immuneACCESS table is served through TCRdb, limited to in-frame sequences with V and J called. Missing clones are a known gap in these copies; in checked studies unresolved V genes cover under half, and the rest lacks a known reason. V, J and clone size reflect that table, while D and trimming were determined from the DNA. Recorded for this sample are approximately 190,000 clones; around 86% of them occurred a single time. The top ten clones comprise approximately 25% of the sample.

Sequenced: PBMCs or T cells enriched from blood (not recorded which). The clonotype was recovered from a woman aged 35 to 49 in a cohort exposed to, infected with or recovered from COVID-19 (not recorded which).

The CDR3 has the sequence CASSPPGELSGNTIYF. The DNA sequence is given as TGTGCCAGCAGCCCACCAGGGGAACTCTCTGGAAACACCATATATTTT. The chain is encoded by TRBV7-9 joined to TRBJ1-3; 6 matching bases give a weak D call of TRBD1. V was cut back by 5 bases and J by 0 bases, leaving a gap of 14 bases between them. In the germline V gene (reference sequence), CDR1 corresponds to SEHNR and CDR2 to FQNEAQ. The cysteine opens and the phenylalanine closes a CDR3 of 16 amino acids. Only the CDR3 portion is preserved as DNA: 48 bases, with reading frame beginning at the first base. Beyond the CDR3, the reference TRBV7-9 and TRBJ1-3 genes provide the residues; the full variable domain reads: DTGVSQNPRHKITKRGQNVTFRCDPISEHNRLYWYRQTLGQGPEFLTYFQNEAQLEKSRLLSDRFSAERPKGSFSTLEIQRTEQGDSAMYLCASSPPGELSGNTIYFGEGSWLTVV.